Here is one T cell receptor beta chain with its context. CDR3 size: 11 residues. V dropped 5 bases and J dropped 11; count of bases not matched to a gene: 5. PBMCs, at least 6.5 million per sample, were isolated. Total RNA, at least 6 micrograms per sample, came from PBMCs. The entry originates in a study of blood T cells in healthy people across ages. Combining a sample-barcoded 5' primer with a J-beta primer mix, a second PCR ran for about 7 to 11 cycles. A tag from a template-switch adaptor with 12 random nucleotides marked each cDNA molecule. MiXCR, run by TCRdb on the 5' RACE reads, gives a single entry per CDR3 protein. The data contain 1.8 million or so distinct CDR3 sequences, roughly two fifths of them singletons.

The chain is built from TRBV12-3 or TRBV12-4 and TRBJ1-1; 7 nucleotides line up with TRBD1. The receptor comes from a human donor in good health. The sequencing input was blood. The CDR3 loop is CASSPGTDAFF. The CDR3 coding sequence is TGTGCCAGCAGTCCGGGGACAGACGCTTTCTTT.